Listed here is a single T cell receptor beta chain. This entry belongs to a study of cytomegalovirus exposure and HLA in healthy donors. The PCR was carried out with 60 Vbeta primers and 13 Jbeta primers. Produced via immunoSEQ multiplex PCR; TCRdb's table is partial and in-frame only. The profile shows roughly 140,000 clones, about three quarters of them singletons. Trimming removed 2 bases from V and 3 bases from J, with 12 bases in between. Germline CDR1 reads MGHRA; CDR2 reads YSYEKL. The CDR3 covers 15 residues. The genes are TRBV4-1 and TRBJ2-3; weak D call: TRBD2 (5 bases). This TCR was recovered from a man in his forties in good health and CMV-seropositive. What was sequenced was PBMCs. The CDR3 coding sequence is TGCGCCAGCAGCCAAACTTCGGGAAGGACAGATACGCAGTATTTT. It codes for CASSQTSGRTDTQYF.